Below are 12 T cell receptor beta chains sequenced from a single sample in a study of T cell changes during pregnancy in multiple sclerosis. The table came from immunoSEQ multiplex PCR; TCRdb's copy has only in-frame clones and leaves some out. This table holds roughly 89,000 clones, 94% found once. The sample in question was peripheral blood, obtained after pregnancy. These receptor sequences come from a female donor in good health, enrolled as a control in a pregnancy study.

The chain employs TRBV5-1 and TRBJ1-2, with D possibly matching TRBD1 (5 bases). V lost 4 bases and J lost 2, with 9 bases in between. This CDR3 has 13 residues. The germline V gene encodes CDR1 SGHRS and CDR2 YFSETQ. The DNA for the CDR3 is TGCGCCAGCAGCAATCAGGGAAACTATGGCTACACCTTC. As protein: CASSNQGNYGYTF.

This sequence joins TRBV2 and TRBJ2-7, with D perhaps TRBD1 (6 bases). The germline gives CDR1 SNHLY, CDR2 FYNNEI. This CDR3 has 13 residues. Trimming left V 8 bases short and J 3 bases short, with 14 bases between. The CDR3 region is CASGRDTNYEQYF. CDR3 in DNA: TGTGCCAGCGGCCGGGACACGAACTACGAGCAGTACTTC.

This clone was seen more than once but under ten times. The chain uses TRBV29-1 and TRBJ1-3; a possible D gene is TRBD1 (5 bases). This CDR3 contains 12 residues. Germline V gene lookup returns CDR1 SQVTM and CDR2 ANQGSEA. V gave up 3 bases and J gave up 2 bases, with 5 bases separating them. Here the CDR3 DNA reads TGCAGCGTTGAGACAGCTGGAAACACCATATATTTT. Protein sequence: CSVETAGNTIYF.

The genes are TRBV5-1 and TRBJ1-2; D is uncertain. The V end was cut by 7 bases, the J end by 7 bases, with 11 bases between. CDR1 SGHRS and CDR2 YFSETQ come from the germline V gene. This CDR3 has 11 residues. The CDR3 bases are TGCGCCAGCCACGGGTTCGGTGGCTACACCTTC. This encodes CASHGFGGYTF.

This sequence joins TRBV27 and TRBJ2-3; 12 bases align to TRBD2. Germline V gives CDR1 MNHEY, CDR2 SMNVEV (reference sequence). The junction had 24 bases not matched to a gene; V was cut back by 6 bases and J by 5 bases. CDR3 length: 21 residues. The CDR3 region is CASSPRLAGDHVSSLRDTQYF. The CDR3 DNA sequence: TGTGCCAGCAGCCCAAGACTAGCGGGAGACCACGTATCGAGTTTGAGAGATACGCAGTATTTT.

This chain links TRBV9 with TRBJ2-2, with 8 bases aligning to TRBD2. The CDR3 extends over 17 amino acids. The junction had 10 bases not matched to a gene; V was cut back by 0 bases and J by 6 bases. Germline CDR1 and CDR2: SGDLS and YYNGEE. The CDR3 sequence is CASSVGRSAGEAGELFF. DNA of the CDR3: TGTGCCAGCAGCGTAGGAAGGTCAGCGGGAGAGGCCGGGGAGCTGTTTTTT.

The chain carries TRBV5-1 and TRBJ1-2; D remains unclear. The V gene's germline CDR1 is SGHRS and CDR2 YFSETQ. V lost 0 bases and J 2 bases, leaving 11 bases between the germline ends. There are 15 residues in the CDR3. The CDR3 coding sequence is TGCGCCAGCAGCTTGGGCGCGGGTCCCAACTATGGCTACACCTTC. This encodes CASSLGAGPNYGYTF.

The rearrangement links TRBV4-2 to TRBJ2-7; 14 bases fit TRBD2. J gave up 5 bases and V 1 base, and 4 bases lay outside the gene matches. CDR1 and CDR2 (germline): LGHNA, YNFKEQ. There are 16 residues in the CDR3. The CDR3 here is CASSQGLAGGPDEQYF. CDR3 nucleotides: TGTGCCAGCAGCCAAGGACTAGCGGGAGGGCCGGACGAGCAGTACTTC.

CDR3 sequence (DNA): TGTGCCAGCAGCTCCCTGGGGGAGGTTTCGTATAGGGAGCAGTTCTTC. Amino acids: CASSSLGEVSYREQFF. The chain combines TRBV7-9 with TRBJ2-1; possibly TRBD2 for D (6 bases). V gave up 4 bases and J gave up 10 bases, with 23 bases separating them. This CDR3 is 16 amino acids long. Germline-derived CDR1 and CDR2 are SEHNR and FQNEAQ (reference sequence).

This clone was seen once. V usage is TRBV7-8 and J usage is TRBJ2-7; 7 bases map to TRBD1. Germline V gene data show CDR1 as SGHVS and CDR2 as FQNEAQ. The CDR3 is 15 residues long. V lost 5 bases, J lost 7 bases, and 14 bases stayed unmatched. The CDR3 sequence is CASSNYRDSTWEQYF. CDR3 nucleotides: TGTGCCAGCAGCAACTACCGGGACAGCACGTGGGAGCAGTACTTC.

The CDR3 nucleotides are TGTGCCAGCAGCCCGGGACTAGCGGGGTTCCAAGAGACCCAGTACTTC. Translated, it gives CASSPGLAGFQETQYF. This chain joins TRBV7-9 and TRBJ2-5, with 13 bases identical to TRBD2. CDR3 size: 16 residues. Germline V gene data show CDR1 as SEHNR and CDR2 as FQNEAQ (reference sequence). The trim removed 5 bases at V and 1 base at J, leaving 4 bases unmatched.

The chain uses TRBV5-1 and TRBJ2-3, with TRBD2 matching 9 bases. Trimming removed 0 bases from V and 3 bases from J; junction bases left unmatched: 8. Germline CDR1 and CDR2: SGHRS and YFSETQ. This CDR3 contains 17 residues. The CDR3 region is CASSLGRAGLATDTQYF. The CDR3 nucleotides are TGCGCCAGCAGCTTGGGCCGGGCGGGACTAGCAACAGATACGCAGTATTTT.